The clone carrying this T cell receptor beta chain was observed a handful of times. The data were obtained in a study of early T cells in non-severe SARS-CoV-2 infection. The CDR3 extends over 13 amino acids. Germline V gene sequence: CDR1 GTSNPN, CDR2 SVGIG (reference sequence). Between the trimmed V and J ends, which lost 0 bases and 5 bases, there was a span of 8 bases. Using its own MiXCR run on the 5' RACE reads, TCRdb lists one record per CDR3 protein. The data contain 85,000 to 100,000 distinct CDR3 sequences, 8% to 13% of them singletons. This rearrangement joins TRBV30 to TRBJ1-5, with unresolved D. The TCR sequence derives from an adult who was a healthcare worker with PCR-confirmed SARS-CoV-2 infection or an uninfected control (not recorded which). The specimen sequenced was whole blood. CDR3 amino acids: CAWSVLGDQPQHF. The CDR3 DNA reads TGTGCCTGGAGTGTACTTGGGGATCAGCCCCAGCATTTT.